The text below deals with one TCR beta chain. What it binds is unknown. V lost 6 bases and J 3 bases, leaving 14 bases between the germline ends. The CDR3 runs 14 residues. Germline CDR1 SNHLY, CDR2 FYNNEI. The TCRbeta library was prepared with unique molecular identifiers. TCRdb ran MiXCR on the PCR reads and lists one entry per CDR3 protein. This sample has approximately 500,000 distinct CDR3 sequences, with 27% found just once. This entry belongs to a study of T-cell reconstitution after alpha-beta-depleted transplantation in children. Whole-study results and caveats: T-cell numbers and diversity, one year after transplant, stemmed largely from T cells that were newly produced. The origin of alpha-beta T cells about two months after transplant was reportedly several hundred expanded graft clones. In some patients, recipient T cells and intrathymic progenitors surviving conditioning explained high day-60 diversity.

The chain employs TRBV2 and TRBJ1-1; the D gene is possibly TRBD1 (5 bases). Sequencing was performed on PBMCs, taken before TCRalphabeta/CD19-depleted stem cell transplant. The receptor comes from a boy younger than two with Wiskott-Aldrich syndrome, due to receive a stem cell transplant. CDR3 loop: CASRKQVGDTEAFF. The CDR3 region has the DNA TGTGCCAGCAGGAAACAGGTGGGGGACACTGAAGCTTTCTTT.